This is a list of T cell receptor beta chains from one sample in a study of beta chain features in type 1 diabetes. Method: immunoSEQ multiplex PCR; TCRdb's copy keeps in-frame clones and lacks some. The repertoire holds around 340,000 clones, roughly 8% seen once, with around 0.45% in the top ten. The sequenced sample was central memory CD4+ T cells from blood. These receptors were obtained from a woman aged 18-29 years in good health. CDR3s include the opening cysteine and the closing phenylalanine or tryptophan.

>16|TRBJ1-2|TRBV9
CASSALPRGRNYGYTF
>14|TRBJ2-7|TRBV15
CATTPNGIQDEQYF
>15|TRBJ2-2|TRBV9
CASSVKASNTGELFF
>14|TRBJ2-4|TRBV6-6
CASRNGDSSNIQYF
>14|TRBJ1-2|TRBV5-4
CASSASQRESGYTF
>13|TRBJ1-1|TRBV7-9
CASSFSENTEAFF
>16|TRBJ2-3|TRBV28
CASSFGGGSSTDTQYF
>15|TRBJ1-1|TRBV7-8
CASSSLAGMNTEAFF
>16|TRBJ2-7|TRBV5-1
CASSLAASGNPYEQYF
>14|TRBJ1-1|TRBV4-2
CASSLEPQNTEAFF
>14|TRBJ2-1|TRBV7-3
CASSSGDYGNEQFF
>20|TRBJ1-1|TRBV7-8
CASSPRPRQTGTGMATEAFF
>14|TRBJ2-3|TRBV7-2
CASSGAGGTDTQYF
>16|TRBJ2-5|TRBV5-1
CASSLMTSGLGETQYF
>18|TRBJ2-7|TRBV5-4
CASSSGGLTLPARSREYF
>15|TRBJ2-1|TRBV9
CASSGYRGRRNEQFF
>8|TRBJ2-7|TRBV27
CASQRQYF